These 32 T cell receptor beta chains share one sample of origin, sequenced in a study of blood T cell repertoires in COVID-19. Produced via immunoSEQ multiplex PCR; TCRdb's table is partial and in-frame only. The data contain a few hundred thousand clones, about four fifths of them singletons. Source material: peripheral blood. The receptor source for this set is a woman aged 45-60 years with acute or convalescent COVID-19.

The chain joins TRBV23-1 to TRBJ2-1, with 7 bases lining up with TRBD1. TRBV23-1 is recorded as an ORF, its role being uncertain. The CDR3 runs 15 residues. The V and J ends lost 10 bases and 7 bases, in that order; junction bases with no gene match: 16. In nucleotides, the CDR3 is TGCGCCATACCTTATTCAACCGGGACAGAGAATGAGCAGTTCTTC. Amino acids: CAIPYSTGTENEQFF.

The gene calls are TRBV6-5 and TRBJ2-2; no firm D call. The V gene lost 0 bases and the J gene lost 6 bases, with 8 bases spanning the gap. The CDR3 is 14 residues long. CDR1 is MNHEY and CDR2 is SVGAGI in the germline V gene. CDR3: CASSYSRQAGELFF. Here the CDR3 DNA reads TGTGCCAGCAGTTACTCGAGGCAAGCCGGGGAGCTGTTTTTT.

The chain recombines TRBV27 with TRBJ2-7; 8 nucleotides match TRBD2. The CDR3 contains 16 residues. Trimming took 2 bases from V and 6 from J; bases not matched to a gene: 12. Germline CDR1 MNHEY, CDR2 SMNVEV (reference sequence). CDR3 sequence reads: CASSLRGTSGGSEQYV. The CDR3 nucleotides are TGTGCCAGCAGTTTACGCGGGACCAGCGGGGGTTCCGAGCAGTACGTC.

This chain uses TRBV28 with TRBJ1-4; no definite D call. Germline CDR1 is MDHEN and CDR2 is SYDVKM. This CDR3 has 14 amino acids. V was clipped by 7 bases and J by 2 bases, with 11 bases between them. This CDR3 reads CASIDDITNEKLFF. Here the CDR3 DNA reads TGTGCCAGCATCGATGACATTACTAATGAAAAACTGTTTTTT.

The CDR3, as DNA: TGTGCTACCCTCGCGCCGGGACAGAGTAATGAAAAACTGTTTTTT. This codes for CATLAPGQSNEKLFF. This chain joins TRBV12-5 and TRBJ1-4, with 7 positions matching TRBD1. The germline CDR1 and CDR2 sequences are LGHNT and FRNRAP. V trimming: 10 bases; J trimming: 4 bases; junction bases outside the gene matches: 12. CDR3 length: 15 amino acids.

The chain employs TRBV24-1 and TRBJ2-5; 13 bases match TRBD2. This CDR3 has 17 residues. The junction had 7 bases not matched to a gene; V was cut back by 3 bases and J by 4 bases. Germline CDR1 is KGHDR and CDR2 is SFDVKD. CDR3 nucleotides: TGTGCCACCAGTGATCGGACTAGCGGGAGTTCCGTAGAGACCCAGTACTTC. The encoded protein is CATSDRTSGSSVETQYF.

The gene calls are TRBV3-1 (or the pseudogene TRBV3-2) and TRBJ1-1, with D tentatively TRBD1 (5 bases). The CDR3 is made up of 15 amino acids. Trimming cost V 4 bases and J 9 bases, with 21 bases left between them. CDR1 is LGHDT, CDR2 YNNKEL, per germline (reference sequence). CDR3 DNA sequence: TGTGCCAGCAGCCCCCTCGAGTACCAGGGCGGAAAAGCTTTCTTT. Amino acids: CASSPLEYQGGKAFF.

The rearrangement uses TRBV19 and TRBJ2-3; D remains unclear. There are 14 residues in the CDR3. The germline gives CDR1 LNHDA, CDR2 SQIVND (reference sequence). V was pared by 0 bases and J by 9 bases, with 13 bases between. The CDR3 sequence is CASSIEWQSGTQYF. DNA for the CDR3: TGTGCCAGTAGTATAGAGTGGCAGTCTGGCACGCAGTATTTT.

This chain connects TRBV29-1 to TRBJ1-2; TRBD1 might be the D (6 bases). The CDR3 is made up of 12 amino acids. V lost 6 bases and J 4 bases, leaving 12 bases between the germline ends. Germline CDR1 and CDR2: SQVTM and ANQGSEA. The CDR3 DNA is TGCAGCGTGGGAGGGGGAATCTATGGCTACACCTTC. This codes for CSVGGGIYGYTF.

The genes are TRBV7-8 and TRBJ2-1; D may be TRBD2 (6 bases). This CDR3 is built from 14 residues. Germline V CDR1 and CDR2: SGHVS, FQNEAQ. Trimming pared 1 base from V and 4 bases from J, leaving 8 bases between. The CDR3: CASSLGGNYNEQFF. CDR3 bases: TGTGCCAGCAGCTTAGGCGGGAATTACAATGAGCAGTTCTTC.

For the CDR3, the DNA is TGTGCCAGCAGTTTATTGAGTACGGGGCCCCAGCATTTT. Translated, it gives CASSLLSTGPQHF. The chain combines TRBV27 with TRBJ1-5, with unresolved D. V lost 1 base and J lost 9, with 10 bases in between. CDR3 length: 13 amino acids. Germline CDR1 reads MNHEY; CDR2 reads SMNVEV (reference sequence).

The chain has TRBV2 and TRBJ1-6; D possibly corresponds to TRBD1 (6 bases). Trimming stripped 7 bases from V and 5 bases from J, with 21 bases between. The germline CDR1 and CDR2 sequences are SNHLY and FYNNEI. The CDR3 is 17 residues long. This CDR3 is CASMGRGGRVDNSPLHF. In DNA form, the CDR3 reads TGTGCCAGCATGGGCAGGGGAGGGAGAGTTGATAATTCACCCCTCCACTTT.

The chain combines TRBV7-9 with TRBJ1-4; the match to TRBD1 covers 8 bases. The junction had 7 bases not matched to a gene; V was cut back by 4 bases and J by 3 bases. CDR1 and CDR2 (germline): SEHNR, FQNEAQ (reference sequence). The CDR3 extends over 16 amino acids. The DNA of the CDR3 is TGTGCCAGCAGCTCGTTGACAGGGGAACCTAATGAAAAACTGTTTTTT. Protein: CASSSLTGEPNEKLFF.

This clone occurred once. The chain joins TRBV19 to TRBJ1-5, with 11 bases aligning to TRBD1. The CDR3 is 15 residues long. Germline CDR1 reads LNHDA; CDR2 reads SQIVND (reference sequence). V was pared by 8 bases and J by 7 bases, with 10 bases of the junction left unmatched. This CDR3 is CASHPDRGQGQPQHF. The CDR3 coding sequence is TGTGCCAGTCATCCGGACAGGGGGCAGGGGCAGCCCCAGCATTTT. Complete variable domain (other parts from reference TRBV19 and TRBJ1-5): DGGITQSPKYLFRKEGQNVTLSCEQNLNHDAMYWYRQDPGQGLRLIYYSQIVNDFQKGDIAEGYSVSREKKESFPLTVTSAQKNPTAFYLCASHPDRGQGQPQHFGDGTRLSIL.

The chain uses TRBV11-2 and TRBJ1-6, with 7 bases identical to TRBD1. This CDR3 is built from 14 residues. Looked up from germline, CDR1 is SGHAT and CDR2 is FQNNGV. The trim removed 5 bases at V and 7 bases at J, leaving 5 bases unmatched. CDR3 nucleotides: TGTGCCAGCAGCCGTGACAGGGAGAATTCACCCCTCCACTTT. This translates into CASSRDRENSPLHF.

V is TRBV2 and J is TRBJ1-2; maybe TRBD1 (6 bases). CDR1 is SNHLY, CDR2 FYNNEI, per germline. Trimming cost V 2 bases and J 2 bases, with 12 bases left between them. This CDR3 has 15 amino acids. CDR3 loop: CASSEIRTANYGYTF. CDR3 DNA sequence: TGTGCCAGCAGTGAAATTCGGACAGCCAACTATGGCTACACCTTC.

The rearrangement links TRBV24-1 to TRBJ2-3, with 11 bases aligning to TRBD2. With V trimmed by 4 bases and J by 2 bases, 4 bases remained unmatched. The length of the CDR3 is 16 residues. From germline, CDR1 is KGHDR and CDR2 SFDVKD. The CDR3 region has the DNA TGTGCCACCAGTGAGTTAGCGGGGGGGATCACAGATACGCAGTATTTT. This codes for CATSELAGGITDTQYF.

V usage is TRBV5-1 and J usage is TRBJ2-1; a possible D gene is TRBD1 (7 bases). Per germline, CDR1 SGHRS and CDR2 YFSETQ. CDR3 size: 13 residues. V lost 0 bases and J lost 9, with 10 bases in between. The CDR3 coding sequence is TGCGCCAGCAGCTTGGGGCAGGGGGGTGAGCAGTTCTTC. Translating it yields CASSLGQGGEQFF.

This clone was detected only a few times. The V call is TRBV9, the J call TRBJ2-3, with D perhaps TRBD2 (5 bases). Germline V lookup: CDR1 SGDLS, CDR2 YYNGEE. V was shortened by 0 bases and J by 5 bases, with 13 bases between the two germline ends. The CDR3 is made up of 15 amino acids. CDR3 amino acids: CASSVAEVALDTQYF. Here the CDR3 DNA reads TGTGCCAGCAGCGTAGCCGAGGTAGCGCTAGATACGCAGTATTTT. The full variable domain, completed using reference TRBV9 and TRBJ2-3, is DSGVTQTPKHLITATGQRVTLRCSPRSGDLSVYWYQQSLDQGLQFLIQYYNGEERAKGNILERFSAQQFPDLHSELNLSSLELGDSALYFCASSVAEVALDTQYFGPGTRLTVL.

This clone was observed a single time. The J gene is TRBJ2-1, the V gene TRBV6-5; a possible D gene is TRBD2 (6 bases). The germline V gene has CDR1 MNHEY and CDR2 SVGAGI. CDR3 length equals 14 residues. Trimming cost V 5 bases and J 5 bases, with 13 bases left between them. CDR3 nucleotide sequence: TGTGCCAGCAGTCTATACGGGGGTAACAATGAGCAGTTCTTC. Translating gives CASSLYGGNNEQFF.

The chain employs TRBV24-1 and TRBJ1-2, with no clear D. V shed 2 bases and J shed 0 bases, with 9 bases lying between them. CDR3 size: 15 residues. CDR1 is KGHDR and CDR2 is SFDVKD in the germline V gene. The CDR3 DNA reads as TGTGCCACCAGTGATTCCGCGGATTCTAACTATGGCTACACCTTC. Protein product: CATSDSADSNYGYTF.

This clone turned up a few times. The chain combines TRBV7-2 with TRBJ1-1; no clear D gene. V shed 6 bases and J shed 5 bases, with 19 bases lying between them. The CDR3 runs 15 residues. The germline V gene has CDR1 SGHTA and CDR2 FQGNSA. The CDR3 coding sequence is TGTGCCAGCAGTCAGAGATATGAGGGAAGGACTGAAGCTTTCTTT. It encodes CASSQRYEGRTEAFF.

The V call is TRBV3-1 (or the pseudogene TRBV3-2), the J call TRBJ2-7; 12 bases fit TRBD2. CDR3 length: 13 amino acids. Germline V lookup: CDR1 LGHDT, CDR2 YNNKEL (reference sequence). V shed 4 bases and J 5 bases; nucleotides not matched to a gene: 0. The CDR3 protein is CASSRLAGDEQYV. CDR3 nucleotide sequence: TGTGCCAGCAGCCGACTAGCGGGGGACGAGCAGTACGTC.

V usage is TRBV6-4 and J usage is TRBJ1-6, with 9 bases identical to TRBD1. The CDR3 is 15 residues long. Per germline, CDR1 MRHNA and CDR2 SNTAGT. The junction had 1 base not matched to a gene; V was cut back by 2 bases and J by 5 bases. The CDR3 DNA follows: TGTGCCAGCAGTGACGGGACAGGGAATAATTCACCCCTCCACTTT. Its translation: CASSDGTGNNSPLHF.

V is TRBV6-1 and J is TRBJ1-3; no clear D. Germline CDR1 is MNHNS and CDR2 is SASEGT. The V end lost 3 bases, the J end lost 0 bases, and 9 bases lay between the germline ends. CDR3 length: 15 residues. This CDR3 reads CASSDGQASGNTIYF. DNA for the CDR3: TGTGCCAGCAGTGACGGTCAAGCCTCTGGAAACACCATATATTTT.

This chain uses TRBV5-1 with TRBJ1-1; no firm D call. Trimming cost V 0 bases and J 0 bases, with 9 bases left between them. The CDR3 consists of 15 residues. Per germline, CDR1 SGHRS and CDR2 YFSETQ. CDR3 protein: CASSLDRAMNTEAFF. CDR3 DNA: TGCGCCAGCAGCTTGGACAGAGCTATGAACACTGAAGCTTTCTTT. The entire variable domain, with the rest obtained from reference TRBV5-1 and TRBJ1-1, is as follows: KAGVTQTPRYLIKTRGQQVTLSCSPISGHRSVSWYQQTPGQGLQFLFEYFSETQRNKGNFPGRFSGRQFSNSRSEMNVSTLELGDSALYLCASSLDRAMNTEAFFGQGTRLTVV.

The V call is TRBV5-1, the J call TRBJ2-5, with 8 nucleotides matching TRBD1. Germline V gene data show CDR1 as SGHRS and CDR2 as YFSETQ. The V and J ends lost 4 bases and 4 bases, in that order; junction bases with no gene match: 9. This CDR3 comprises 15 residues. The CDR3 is CASSPQGARAETQYF. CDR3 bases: TGCGCCAGCAGCCCTCAGGGGGCCAGGGCAGAGACCCAGTACTTC.

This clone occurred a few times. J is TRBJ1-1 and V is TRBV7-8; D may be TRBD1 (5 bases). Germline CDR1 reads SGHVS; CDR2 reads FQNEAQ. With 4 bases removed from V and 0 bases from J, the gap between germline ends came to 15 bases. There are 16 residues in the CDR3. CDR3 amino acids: CASSSMTAGLNTEAFF. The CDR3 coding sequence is TGTGCCAGCAGCTCGATGACAGCCGGTCTGAACACTGAAGCTTTCTTT.

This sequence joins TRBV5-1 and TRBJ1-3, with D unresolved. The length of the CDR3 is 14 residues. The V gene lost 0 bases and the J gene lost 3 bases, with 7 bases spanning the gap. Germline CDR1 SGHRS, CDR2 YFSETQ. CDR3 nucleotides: TGCGCCAGCAGCTTGGGGCAATATGGAAACACCATATATTTT. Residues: CASSLGQYGNTIYF.

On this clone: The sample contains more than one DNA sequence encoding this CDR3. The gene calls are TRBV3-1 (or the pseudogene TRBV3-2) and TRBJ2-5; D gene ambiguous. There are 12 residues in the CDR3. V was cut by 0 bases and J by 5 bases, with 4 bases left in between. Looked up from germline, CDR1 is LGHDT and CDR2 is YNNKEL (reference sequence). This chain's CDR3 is CASSQDRETQYF. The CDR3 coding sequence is TGTGCCAGCAGCCAAGATCGGGAGACCCAGTACTTC.

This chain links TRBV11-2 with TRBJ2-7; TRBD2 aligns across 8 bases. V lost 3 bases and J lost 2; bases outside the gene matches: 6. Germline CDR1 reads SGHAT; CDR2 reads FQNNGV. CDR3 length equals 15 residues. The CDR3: CASSFGGTRAYEQYF. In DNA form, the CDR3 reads TGTGCCAGCAGCTTTGGCGGGACTAGAGCCTACGAGCAGTACTTC.

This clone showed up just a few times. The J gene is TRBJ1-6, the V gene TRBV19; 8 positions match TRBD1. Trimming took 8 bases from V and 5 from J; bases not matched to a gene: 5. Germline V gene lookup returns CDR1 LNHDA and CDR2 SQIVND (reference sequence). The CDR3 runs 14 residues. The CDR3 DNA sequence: TGTGCCAGTTGCAGGGGGCTGGATAATTCACCCCTCCACTTT. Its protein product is CASCRGLDNSPLHF.